Each of the 11 T cell receptor beta chains below was sequenced from the same sample in a study of T cell responses to AZD1222 COVID-19 vaccine. Repertoires were generated with immunoSEQ multiplex PCR, while TCRdb's copy carries only in-frame clones and drops some. The table records about 130,000 clones, about nine tenths of them present only once. Specimen: peripheral blood, collected 28 days after the second AZD1222 dose. The receptors were sampled from an adult who received the AZD1222 COVID-19 vaccine.

J is TRBJ2-7 and V is TRBV18; 10 nucleotides agree with TRBD1. Germline lookup yields CDR1 KGHSH and CDR2 LQKENI. This CDR3 contains 15 residues. Trimming cost V 0 bases and J 2 bases; bases outside gene matches: 1. In DNA, the CDR3 is TGTGCCAGCTCACCACCGACAGGGGGCGCCTACGAGCAGTACTTC. Amino acids: CASSPPTGGAYEQYF.

The genes are TRBV5-6 and TRBJ2-1; D is perhaps TRBD1 or TRBD2 (5 bases each). This CDR3 spans 13 amino acids. Trimming stripped 7 bases from V and 10 bases from J, with 18 bases between. CDR1 is SGHDT and CDR2 is YYEEEE in the germline V gene. CDR3 DNA: TGTGCCAGCCCAAACTCCGGGACCTCAGAGCAGTTCTTC. Translated, it gives CASPNSGTSEQFF.

The chain links TRBV7-9 to TRBJ1-2, with D hard to call. V shed 3 bases and J shed 8 bases, with 10 bases lying between them. The CDR3 has 12 residues. Germline V lookup: CDR1 SEHNR, CDR2 FQNEAQ (reference sequence). The CDR3 is CASSFGPAGYTF. The CDR3, as DNA: TGTGCCAGCAGCTTTGGTCCGGCGGGCTACACCTTC.

The rearrangement links TRBV7-3 to TRBJ1-6; D might be TRBD1 (6 bases). Trimming shortened V by 5 bases and J by 10 bases, and 15 bases separated the two germline ends. The CDR3 has 14 residues. Per the germline V gene, CDR1 is SGHTA and CDR2 is FQGTGA. The CDR3 sequence is CASSPGGGGSPLHF. DNA of the CDR3: TGTGCCAGCAGCCCCGGGGGGGGCGGGTCACCCCTCCACTTT.

The chain combines TRBV11-2 with TRBJ2-7; 7 bases are shared with TRBD2. The CDR3 has 14 amino acids. Trimming at V came to 7 bases and at J to 1 base, leaving 7 bases not matched to a gene. Germline V gene lookup returns CDR1 SGHAT and CDR2 FQNNGV. The CDR3 reads CASTQWGGSYEQYF. CDR3 in DNA: TGTGCCAGCACCCAGTGGGGGGGGTCCTACGAGCAGTACTTC.

Only one count was recorded for this clone. This chain uses TRBV7-2 with TRBJ1-1; 9 nucleotides align to TRBD1. The CDR3 runs 15 residues. Per germline, CDR1 SGHTA and CDR2 FQGNSA. The junction had 4 bases not matched to a gene; V was cut back by 3 bases and J by 2 bases. The CDR3 here is CASSFHRGRNTEAFF. CDR3 DNA sequence: TGTGCCAGCAGCTTTCACAGGGGGCGAAACACTGAAGCTTTCTTT.

The chain recombines TRBV18 with TRBJ2-5; TRBD1 or TRBD2 may be the D gene (5 bases each). This CDR3 region has 15 residues. V dropped 6 bases and J dropped 4 bases, with 18 bases sitting between them. Germline values: CDR1 KGHSH, CDR2 LQKENI. The CDR3 bases are TGTGCCAGCTCCCCCCTGGCCGGGACGGCAGAGACCCAGTACTTC. Translated: CASSPLAGTAETQYF.

V and J are TRBV3-1 (or the pseudogene TRBV3-2) and TRBJ1-2, with D uncertain. This CDR3 is built from 15 residues. Trimming shortened V by 1 base and J by 6 bases, and 15 bases separated the two germline ends. CDR1 is LGHDT and CDR2 is YNNKEL in the germline V gene (reference sequence). The CDR3 nucleotides are TGTGCCAGCAGCCAAGGGTTAGCAGTTATCCATGGCTACACCTTC. Its translation: CASSQGLAVIHGYTF.

The rearrangement joins TRBV27 to TRBJ2-7; 7 nucleotides line up with TRBD2. Trimming removed 5 bases from V and 7 bases from J; junction bases left unmatched: 17. In germline, CDR1 is MNHEY, CDR2 SMNVEV (reference sequence). The CDR3 has 16 residues. The CDR3 sequence is CASSDRSGGTPIEQYF. In nucleotides, the CDR3 is TGTGCCAGCAGTGATCGGTCGGGGGGTACTCCTATAGAGCAGTACTTC.

This chain joins TRBV11-2 and TRBJ2-1; D not resolved. The germline V and J ends were trimmed by 8 bases and 0 bases, with 14 bases remaining between them. The germline V gene has CDR1 SGHAT and CDR2 FQNNGV. The CDR3 covers 15 residues. The CDR3 DNA reads TGTGCCAGCCGCTCCCCATTCGGCTCCTACAATGAGCAGTTCTTC. Its translation: CASRSPFGSYNEQFF. The complete variable domain, with remaining parts taken from reference TRBV11-2 and TRBJ2-1, reads EAGVAQSPRYKIIEKRQSVAFWCNPISGHATLYWYQQILGQGPKLLIQFQNNGVVDDSQLPKDRFSAERLKGVDSTLKIQPAKLEDSAVYLCASRSPFGSYNEQFFGPGTRLTVL.

This sequence joins TRBV7-6 and TRBJ2-5, with TRBD2 identical over 8 bases. The CDR3 sequence is 16 residues long. Germline trimming cut 2 bases from V and 2 bases from J; bases unmatched to any gene: 7. Germline values: CDR1 SGHVS, CDR2 FNYEAQ. In nucleotides, the CDR3 is TGTGCCAGCAGCTTACGGGGAGCGGGGGAACAAGAGACCCAGTACTTC. Translating gives CASSLRGAGEQETQYF.